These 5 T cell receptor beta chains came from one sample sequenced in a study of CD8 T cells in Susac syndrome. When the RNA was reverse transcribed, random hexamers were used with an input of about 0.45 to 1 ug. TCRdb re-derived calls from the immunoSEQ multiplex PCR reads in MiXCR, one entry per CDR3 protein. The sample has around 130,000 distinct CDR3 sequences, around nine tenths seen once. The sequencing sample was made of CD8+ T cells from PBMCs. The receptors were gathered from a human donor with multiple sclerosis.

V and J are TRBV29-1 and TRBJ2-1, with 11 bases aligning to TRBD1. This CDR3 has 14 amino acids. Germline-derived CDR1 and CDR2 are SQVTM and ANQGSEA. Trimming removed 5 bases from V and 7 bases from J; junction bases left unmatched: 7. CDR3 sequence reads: CSVRTGGNSNEQFF. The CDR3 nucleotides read TGCAGCGTTAGGACAGGGGGCAATAGTAATGAGCAGTTCTTC.

The CDR3 region is CSGDFYNEQFF. CDR3 nucleotides: TGCAGTGGGGACTTTTACAATGAGCAGTTCTTC. The V call is TRBV20-1, the J call TRBJ2-1, with D possibly TRBD2 on 6 matching bases. The ends were cut back, 7 bases at V and 4 bases at J, with 8 bases in the middle. The CDR3 consists of 11 residues. CDR1 DFQATT and CDR2 SNEGSKA come from the germline V gene (reference sequence).

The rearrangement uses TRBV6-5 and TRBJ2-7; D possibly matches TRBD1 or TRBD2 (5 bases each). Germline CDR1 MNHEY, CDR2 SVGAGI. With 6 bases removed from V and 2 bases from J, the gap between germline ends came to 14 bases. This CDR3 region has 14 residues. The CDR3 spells CASSPGPSTYEQYF. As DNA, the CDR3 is TGTGCCAGCAGCCCGGGACCGTCGACCTACGAGCAGTACTTC.

The CDR3, as DNA: TGTGCCAGCATTCGACAGGGTAAGAACACTGAAGCTTTCTTT. It codes for CASIRQGKNTEAFF. The gene calls are TRBV27 and TRBJ1-1; 7 bases fit TRBD1. The germline V gene has CDR1 MNHEY and CDR2 SMNVEV (reference sequence). The junction had 6 bases not matched to a gene; V was cut back by 7 bases and J by 1 base. This CDR3 comprises 14 residues.

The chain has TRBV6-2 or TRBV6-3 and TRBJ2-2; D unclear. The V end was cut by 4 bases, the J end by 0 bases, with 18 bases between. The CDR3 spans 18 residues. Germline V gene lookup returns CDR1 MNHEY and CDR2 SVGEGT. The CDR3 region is CASSLSWLGMTNTGELFF. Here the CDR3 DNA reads TGTGCCAGCAGTTTGTCTTGGTTAGGGATGACGAACACCGGGGAGCTGTTTTTT.